A selection of T cell receptor beta chains follows, all from one sample in a study of cytomegalovirus exposure and HLA in healthy donors. Libraries were prepared by immunoSEQ multiplex PCR; TCRdb keeps only in-frame clonotypes and omits some of them. Its listing shows 180,000 or so clones. Specimen: PBMCs. Source of these receptors: a woman younger than 35 in good health and CMV-seropositive. CDR3s include the opening cysteine and the closing phenylalanine or tryptophan. A D gene is named only where the DNA matches it firmly.

d_call	v_call	cdr3_length	j_call	cdr3_nt	cdr3_aa
NA	TRBV5-6	14	TRBJ2-3	TGTGCCAGCAGCTCACCGGGACTTTCAGATACGCAGTATTTT	CASSSPGLSDTQYF
TRBD2	TRBV25-1	12	TRBJ2-7	TGTGCCAGCAATGCGGGGGCCTACGAGCAGTACTTC	CASNAGAYEQYF
TRBD2	TRBV27	17	TRBJ2-3	TGTGCCAGCAGTTTTGGTACGGGCGGGGGGGCGCAAGATACGCAGTATTTT	CASSFGTGGGAQDTQYF
TRBD1	TRBV7-2	14	TRBJ2-7	TGTGCCAGCAGCTTAGTACAGGGGGCGCACGAGCAGTACTTC	CASSLVQGAHEQYF
NA	TRBV13	18	TRBJ1-6	TGTGCCAGCAGCTTAGGCCCCCAGGGCACTTTCACCCCCTCACCCCTCCACTTT	CASSLGPQGTFTPSPLHF
NA	TRBV29-1	12	TRBJ1-1	TGCAGCGCCCTAATCCTGGACACTGAAGCTTTCTTT	CSALILDTEAFF
TRBD1	TRBV5-4	13	TRBJ1-1	TGTGCCAGCAGCCCCTGGACAGGTACTGAAGCTTTCTTT	CASSPWTGTEAFF
TRBD2	TRBV6-4	14	TRBJ2-7	TGTGCCAGCAGCGAGACTAGCGGTCCCTACGAGCAGTACTTC	CASSETSGPYEQYF
NA	TRBV2	13	TRBJ1-4	TGTGCCAGCCGCCGCGGGGCCAATGAAAAACTGTTTTTT	CASRRGANEKLFF
TRBD2	TRBV30	17	TRBJ2-3	TGTGCCTGGAGTGTACTAGCGGAACAATCTAGCACAGATACGCAGTATTTT	CAWSVLAEQSSTDTQYF
NA	TRBV15	15	TRBJ2-5	TGTGCCACCAGCAGAGATCGGGGGGCAGGAGAGACCCAGTACTTC	CATSRDRGAGETQYF
TRBD1	TRBV12-5	17	TRBJ1-2	TGTGCTAGTGGTTTGGTGCTTGGGACAGGGGGTAACTATGGCTACACCTTC	CASGLVLGTGGNYGYTF
TRBD2	TRBV9	17	TRBJ2-3	TGTGCCAGCAGCGTAGGGGGCGGGGGGACAAGCACAGATACGCAGTATTTT	CASSVGGGGTSTDTQYF
TRBD1	TRBV6-6	14	TRBJ1-3	TGTGCCAGCAGGGGACAGGGCATATTAAACACCATATATTTT	CASRGQGILNTIYF
TRBD2	TRBV5-4	17	TRBJ2-2	TGTGCCAGCAGCCGCGGGGGGGGCGCGGGAGACACCGGGGAGCTGTTTTTT	CASSRGGGAGDTGELFF
TRBD1	TRBV7-2	15	TRBJ1-5	TGTGCCAGCAGCTTAAACAGGGGGCTCAATCAGCCCCAGCATTTT	CASSLNRGLNQPQHF
NA	TRBV9	15	TRBJ2-3	TGTGCCAGCAGCGTAGTAACTAGCAACACAGATACGCAGTATTTT	CASSVVTSNTDTQYF
NA	TRBV21-1	17	TRBJ2-1	TGTGCCAGCAGCAAAGGTAGACGACTAGCGCACTACAATGAGCAGTTCTTC	CASSKGRRLAHYNEQFF
TRBD1	TRBV30	16	TRBJ1-6	TGTGCCTGGTCGGGACAGGTCGTCTCCTATAATTCACCCCTCCACTTT	CAWSGQVVSYNSPLHF
TRBD1	TRBV6-5	14	TRBJ1-1	TGTGCCAGCAGTTTTCAGGGGGCCGGGACTGAAGCTTTCTTT	CASSFQGAGTEAFF
NA	TRBV14	17	TRBJ1-6	TGTGCCAGCAGCCAAAAAAAATCAGGGTTGTATAATTCACCCCTCCACTTT	CASSQKKSGLYNSPLHF
TRBD1	TRBV27	15	TRBJ1-5	TGTGCCAGCAACCCGACAGGGGGCCCCCATCAGCCCCAGCATTTT	CASNPTGGPHQPQHF
TRBD1	TRBV5-1	15	TRBJ2-5	TGCGCCAGCAGCTTGTGGGAACAGGGGAAAGAGACCCAGTACTTC	CASSLWEQGKETQYF
TRBD1	TRBV5-6	15	TRBJ1-1	TGTGCCAGCACCTTTCCCGGGACAGGGAACACTGAAGCTTTCTTT	CASTFPGTGNTEAFF
NA	TRBV9	14	TRBJ1-1	TGTGCCAGCAGCGTACAGGGGACCTACACTGAAGCTTTCTTT	CASSVQGTYTEAFF
TRBD1	TRBV5-1	15	TRBJ1-1	TGCGCCAGCAGCTTGACAGGGGCTCCGAACACTGAAGCTTTCTTT	CASSLTGAPNTEAFF
NA	TRBV7-6	15	TRBJ2-1	TGTGCCAGCAGCTTAGGTCCCAGGGTCTACAATGAGCAGTTCTTC	CASSLGPRVYNEQFF
TRBD1	TRBV4-2	17	TRBJ2-1	TGTGCCAGCAGCCAAGATCCCCCGGACAGGGACAGGAATGAGCAGTTCTTC	CASSQDPPDRDRNEQFF
NA	TRBV7-7	14	TRBJ2-5	TGTGCTAGCAGCTTAGGTCAGAGAGGGGGGACCCAGTACTTC	CASSLGQRGGTQYF
TRBD2	TRBV29-1	14	TRBJ2-1	TGCAGCGCGACTAGCGGGAGGGCCATTGGTGAGCAGTTCTTC	CSATSGRAIGEQFF
NA	TRBV6-5	14	TRBJ1-5	TGTGCCAGCAGTTCGGGGGTAAGCAATCAGCCCCAGCATTTT	CASSSGVSNQPQHF
NA	TRBV5-6	16	TRBJ1-5	TGTGCCAGCAGCTTGGCCATGAGCGGCGCGCGACAGCCCCAGCATTTT	CASSLAMSGARQPQHF
TRBD2	TRBV4-1	17	TRBJ2-5	TGCGCCAGCAGCCAGGTGACTAGCGGGAGGGCCAGGGAGACCCAGTACTTC	CASSQVTSGRARETQYF
NA	TRBV4-1	13	TRBJ2-7	TGCGCCAGCAGCCAAATAGTCTCCTACGAGCAGTACTTC	CASSQIVSYEQYF
NA	TRBV5-6	16	TRBJ2-3	TGTGCCAGCAGCTTACCCGGGACACAACGCACAGATACGCAGTATTTT	CASSLPGTQRTDTQYF
TRBD1	TRBV28	15	TRBJ2-7	TGTGCCAGCAGTGATCAGGGGGCGCGATTCTACGAGCAGTACTTC	CASSDQGARFYEQYF
TRBD2	TRBV13	17	TRBJ2-1	TGTGCCAGCAGCCTCGCCGTGGGAGGGAGCTCCTACAATGAGCAGTTCTTC	CASSLAVGGSSYNEQFF
NA	TRBV30	12	TRBJ1-4	TGTGCCTGGAGTTGGGGGCGGGAAAAACTGTTTTTT	CAWSWGREKLFF